This entry concerns a single TCR beta chain. Only in-frame clones appear in the TCRdb table, and some are missing; sequencing was by immunoSEQ multiplex PCR. The sample has around 2.5 million clones, 93% seen once. This specimen belongs to a study of shared clonotypes between healthy human individuals. CDR3 length: 15 amino acids. Germline lookup yields CDR1 SGHTS and CDR2 YDEGEE. The V segment lost 5 bases and the J segment 4 bases; nucleotides outside the gene matches: 6. The source material was naive CD4+ T cells from PBMCs. Subset reported: CD45RA+ positively selected. The chain links TRBV5-8 to TRBJ2-2; 9 bases line up with TRBD2. The receptor's source is a man in his late teens or twenties in good health. Some clones in this sample may be carry-over from other donors' samples. Here the CDR3 reads CASRAGGRVTGELFF. The CDR3 region has the DNA TGTGCCAGCAGGGCGGGAGGGCGAGTCACCGGGGAGCTGTTTTTT.